This TCR beta chain was retrieved from a study of T-cell memory formation after mild COVID-19. General observations from the study: Memory sampled before infection contained some responding clones, suggesting cross-reactive memory joined. The main location of contracting CD4+ clones was CM and EM, and that of contracting CD8+ clones was EMRA.

This CDR3 region has 16 residues. 5'RACE, which relied on constant-segment primers, yielded TCR alpha and TCR beta cDNA libraries carrying sample barcodes and UMIs. TCRdb processed the 5' RACE reads anew with MiXCR; each CDR3 protein has one entry. The sample has just under 550,000 distinct CDR3 sequences; 20% are singletons. This clonotype occurred a few times. Its antigen is currently unknown. This receptor was taken from an adult woman who had mild COVID-19 (a few samples of this study predate the infection). Cell type and time point are not known. The gene calls are TRBV21-1 and TRBJ2-3. TRBV21-1 is flagged as a pseudogene. The specimen was PBMCs or a T cell subset sorted from them (not recorded which). The CDR3 DNA reads as TGTGCCAGCAGCCCTGGACCACGGCATGGCACAGATACGCAGTATTTT. Translated: CASSPGPRHGTDTQYF.